These 22 T cell receptor beta chains were sequenced from one sample in a study of naive and memory T cell subsets. The beta constant-region primer was an equimolar mix of two oligonucleotides covering TRBC1 and TRBC2. TCRdb reprocessed the UMI-ligation and nested PCR reads with MiXCR, giving one entry per CDR3 protein. The sample holds around 160,000 distinct CDR3 sequences; over 15% are singletons and the top ten take approximately 0.15%. The specimen was naive CD4+ T cells from blood. The receptor set was obtained from a human donor in good health.

This clonotype was observed a few times. The rearrangement links TRBV13 to TRBJ2-5; 7 bases are shared with TRBD1. After removal of 8 bases from V and 5 bases from J, the junction contained 5 bases not matched to a gene. This CDR3 has 12 residues. The germline V gene encodes CDR1 PRHDT and CDR2 FYEKMQ (reference sequence). The DNA of the CDR3 is TGTGCCAGCGCGGACAGGCAGGAGACCCAGTACTTC. As protein: CASADRQETQYF.

This clonotype occurred a few times. J is TRBJ2-7 and V is TRBV28, with D unresolved. Germline lookup yields CDR1 MDHEN and CDR2 SYDVKM. Trimming removed 6 bases at V and 6 bases at J, with 21 bases between. The CDR3 runs 15 residues. The CDR3 protein is CASSNPENPRFEQYF. CDR3 coding DNA: TGTGCCAGCAGCAACCCTGAGAATCCGCGATTCGAGCAGTACTTC.

This clonotype has more than one count but fewer than ten. V gene TRBV5-4 combines with J gene TRBJ2-3, with TRBD1 matching over 8 bases. The CDR3 length is 14 residues. The J segment lost 2 bases and the V segment lost 7 bases, leaving 6 bases of the junction unmatched. CDR1 SGHNT and CDR2 YYREEE come from the germline V gene (reference sequence). The CDR3 reads CASYRQGPTDTQYF. The CDR3 nucleotides read TGTGCCAGCTACCGACAGGGGCCCACAGATACGCAGTATTTT.

This clonotype was seen a handful of times. The chain uses TRBV14 and TRBJ2-1; D is unclear. The CDR3 totals 16 residues. Germline assignment: CDR1 SGHDN and CDR2 FVKESK. The ends were cut back, 1 base at V and 9 bases at J, with 19 bases in the middle. In nucleotides, the CDR3 is TGTGCCAGCAGCCAAGTCTGGGGTACCCCTGGTGTTGAGCAGTTCTTC. This sequence encodes CASSQVWGTPGVEQFF.

The chain employs TRBV7-2 and TRBJ2-1; the D gene is possibly TRBD2 (5 bases). The CDR3 spans 14 residues. Germline V gives CDR1 SGHTA, CDR2 FQGNSA. Trimming pared 3 bases from V and 4 bases from J, leaving 10 bases between. CDR3 amino acids: CASSFRADYNEQFF. CDR3 nucleotides: TGTGCCAGCAGCTTTAGAGCGGATTACAATGAGCAGTTCTTC. Full variable domain (missing parts from reference TRBV7-2 and TRBJ2-1): GAGVSQSPSNKVTEKGKDVELRCDPISGHTALYWYRQSLGQGLEFLIYFQGNSAPDKSGLPSDRFSAERTGGSVSTLTIQRTQQEDSAVYLCASSFRADYNEQFFGPGTRLTVL.

The chain has TRBV6-5 and TRBJ2-7, with D perhaps TRBD2 (6 bases). Germline assignment: CDR1 MNHEY and CDR2 SVGAGI. This CDR3 has 15 residues. V was clipped by 10 bases and J by 0 bases, with 19 bases between them. CDR3 in DNA: TGTGCCATCAGACCGGCCGGAGGGAGCTCCTACGAGCAGTACTTC. It is translated as CAIRPAGGSSYEQYF.

This clonotype was seen only a few times. The chain recombines TRBV12-5 with TRBJ2-1; 9 nucleotides match TRBD2. The CDR3 is 17 residues long. Germline values: CDR1 LGHNT, CDR2 FRNRAP. The V and J ends lost 2 bases and 0 bases, in that order; junction bases with no gene match: 5. CDR3 bases: TGTGCTAGTGGTTTGCCTAGCGGGACGAGCTCCTACAATGAGCAGTTCTTC. This codes for CASGLPSGTSSYNEQFF.

Here the CDR3 DNA reads TGTGCCAGCTCACCGGCACTTTACAATGAGCAGTTCTTC. Protein: CASSPALYNEQFF. The chain carries TRBV18 and TRBJ2-1; no clear D. In germline, CDR1 is KGHSH, CDR2 LQKENI. The CDR3 length is 13 residues. The V and J ends lost 3 bases and 4 bases respectively, with 7 bases between them.

The CDR3 region is CAISEAGTGNYGYTF. CDR3 in DNA: TGTGCCATCAGTGAGGCCGGGACAGGAAACTATGGCTACACCTTC. The rearrangement joins TRBV10-3 to TRBJ1-2, with 8 bases that match TRBD1. CDR1 and CDR2 from the germline V gene are ENHRY and SYGVKD. Trimming cost V 2 bases and J 2 bases; bases outside gene matches: 4. This CDR3 has 15 residues.

This clonotype was seen more than once but under ten times. The V and J genes are TRBV12-3 or TRBV12-4 and TRBJ1-3; unclear D gene. V dropped 6 bases and J dropped 0 bases, with 15 bases sitting between them. The CDR3 has 16 amino acids. CDR3 sequence (DNA): TGTGCCAGCAGCCCAGATGGGATTGTCTCTGGAAACACCATATATTTT. As protein: CASSPDGIVSGNTIYF.

This clonotype occurred a few times. The V call is TRBV5-4, the J call TRBJ2-1; 9 nucleotides agree with TRBD2. The CDR3 is 16 residues long. Trimming at V came to 5 bases and at J to 6 bases, leaving 12 bases not matched to a gene. The germline CDR1 and CDR2 sequences are SGHNT and YYREEE (reference sequence). CDR3 coding DNA: TGTGCCAGCAGTTTAGCGGGAGAAGCAGGGTGCAATGAGCAGTTCTTC. Translating gives CASSLAGEAGCNEQFF.

The chain carries TRBV12-3 or TRBV12-4 and TRBJ1-2; D call uncertain. The CDR3 is 14 residues long. With 9 bases removed from V and 4 bases from J, the gap between germline ends came to 18 bases. The CDR3 nucleotides read TGTGCCAGTGGCGGTCTGGGAGCCACCTATGGCTACACCTTC. Its protein is CASGGLGATYGYTF.

This chain joins TRBV4-1 and TRBJ2-3; TRBD2 matches at 9 bases. The V gene end was trimmed by 3 bases and the J gene end by 6 bases; junction bases not matched to a gene: 16. CDR3 length: 18 residues. Germline V lookup: CDR1 MGHRA, CDR2 YSYEKL. This chain's CDR3 is CASSQTSPVSGSTDTQYF. The CDR3 DNA follows: TGCGCCAGCAGCCAGACTTCCCCAGTTAGCGGGAGTACGGATACGCAGTATTTT.

The J gene is TRBJ2-5, the V gene TRBV27, with unresolved D. The V gene's germline CDR1 is MNHEY and CDR2 SMNVEV (reference sequence). This CDR3 is built from 12 residues. Between the trimmed V and J ends, which lost 4 bases and 5 bases, there was a span of 8 bases. The CDR3: CASSSPDETQYF. The CDR3 DNA reads as TGTGCCAGCAGTTCCCCAGATGAGACCCAGTACTTC.

The chain couples TRBV29-1 to TRBJ2-2, with D possibly being TRBD1 (8 bases). The CDR3 runs to 16 residues. Trimming left V 7 bases short and J 3 bases short, with 21 bases between. Germline V gene data show CDR1 as SQVTM and CDR2 as ANQGSEA. The CDR3 sequence: CSAASTGGVDTGELFF. CDR3 DNA: TGCAGCGCCGCCTCTACAGGGGGGGTGGACACCGGGGAGCTGTTTTTT.

The chain recombines TRBV6-2 or TRBV6-3 with TRBJ2-7; TRBD2 aligns across 9 bases. The junction had 1 base not matched to a gene; V was cut back by 2 bases and J by 2 bases. This CDR3 contains 14 residues. Germline loops: CDR1 MNHEY, CDR2 SVGEGT. The CDR3 sequence: CASSYPSGAYEQYF. CDR3 DNA sequence: TGTGCCAGCAGTTACCCTAGCGGGGCCTACGAGCAGTACTTC.

The CDR3 sequence is CASSQGRQPYYGYTF. The DNA for the CDR3 is TGCGCCAGCAGCCAAGGCAGACAGCCCTACTATGGCTACACCTTC. This chain joins TRBV4-1 and TRBJ1-2; D possibly corresponds to TRBD1 (5 bases). V gave up 1 base and J gave up 3 bases, with 12 bases separating them. Germline V gives CDR1 MGHRA, CDR2 YSYEKL. This CDR3 has 15 amino acids.

This clonotype was seen more than once but under ten times. The gene calls are TRBV28 and TRBJ2-1, with TRBD2 identical over 10 bases. V was pared by 4 bases and J by 4 bases, with 4 bases of the junction left unmatched. CDR1 and CDR2 from the germline V gene are MDHEN and SYDVKM. This CDR3 has 15 residues. CDR3 nucleotide sequence: TGTGCCAGCAGTTATGAGCGGGAGGGGTACAATGAGCAGTTCTTC. Amino acids: CASSYEREGYNEQFF.

The CDR3 DNA sequence: TGTGCCAGCAGCGGCGGGACTAGCGGGAATATGGACAATGAGCAGTTCTTC. Translated, it gives CASSGGTSGNMDNEQFF. The chain combines TRBV9 with TRBJ2-1; 13 positions agree with TRBD2. After removal of 3 bases from V and 5 bases from J, the junction contained 8 bases not matched to a gene. This CDR3 contains 17 residues. CDR1 is SGDLS, CDR2 YYNGEE, per germline.

This clonotype was recorded a few times. CDR3 sequence (DNA): TGCAGTGCTAGGCCGACTAGTGGCACGCAGTATTTT. Protein product: CSARPTSGTQYF. J is TRBJ2-3 and V is TRBV20-1; tentatively, D is TRBD2 (6 bases). CDR1 DFQATT and CDR2 SNEGSKA come from the germline V gene (reference sequence). Trimming removed 3 bases at V and 9 bases at J, with 13 bases between. CDR3 length: 12 residues.

This clonotype was detected a few times. This rearrangement joins TRBV12-3 or TRBV12-4 to TRBJ2-1; 11 nucleotides align to TRBD2. V was clipped by 5 bases and J by 7 bases; unmatched bases: 7. The CDR3 totals 15 residues. CDR3: CASSPDSGRGNEQFF. In nucleotides, the CDR3 is TGTGCCAGCAGTCCAGATAGCGGGAGGGGAAATGAGCAGTTCTTC.

The chain uses TRBV6-5 and TRBJ1-5; the D gene is possibly TRBD1 (5 bases). This CDR3 has 14 amino acids. Germline CDR1 MNHEY, CDR2 SVGAGI. The ends were cut back, 6 bases at V and 2 bases at J, with 11 bases in the middle. CDR3: CASSRGGGNQPQHF. As DNA, the CDR3 is TGTGCCAGCAGCCGCGGAGGGGGCAATCAGCCCCAGCATTTT.